Many counts were recorded for the clone carrying this T cell receptor (beta chain). No antigen is known for it. V lost 6 bases, J lost 8 bases, and 13 bases lay in between. This CDR3 comprises 12 residues. The data derive from a study of T-cell memory formation after mild COVID-19. Each CDR3 protein is one row after TCRdb ran MiXCR on the 5' RACE reads. The table lists some 43,000 distinct CDR3 sequences, about 6.1% of them singletons, with more than 0.7% in the top ten. Findings and limits, study-wide: Among clones contracting day 15 to 85, CD4/CD8 was balanced, whereas later expanders leaned CD4+.

The specimen sequenced was PBMCs or a T cell subset sorted from them (not recorded which). This clonotype was sampled from an adult who had mild COVID-19 (a few samples of this study predate the infection). Cell type and time point are not known. V gene TRBV12-3 or TRBV12-4 combines with J gene TRBJ1-2, with a weak D call TRBD1 (6 bases). CDR3 sequence (DNA): TGTGCCAGCAGGACGACAGGTGGGGGCTACACCTTC. It yields the protein CASRTTGGGYTF.